The T cell receptor beta chain described here comes from a study of monozygotic twins with inflammatory bowel disease. Each donor gave 2.5 ml of peripheral blood. Every TCR library used approximately 3,200 ng of total RNA. cDNA encoding TCRalpha and TCRbeta underwent two nested PCRs of 16 and 9 cycles, each of which was followed by bead purification. Reanalyzing the 5' RACE reads, TCRdb keeps one entry per CDR3 protein, without DNA. The listing records 330,000 or so distinct CDR3 sequences. In germline, CDR1 is DFQATT, CDR2 SNEGSKA (reference sequence). The CDR3 covers 12 residues. Sample: blood. This chain links TRBV20-1 with TRBJ1-1. The clonotype was recovered from a human donor with ulcerative colitis or Crohn's disease, or a healthy co-twin of an affected twin (not recorded which). CDR3 in amino acids: CSAREVDTEAFF.